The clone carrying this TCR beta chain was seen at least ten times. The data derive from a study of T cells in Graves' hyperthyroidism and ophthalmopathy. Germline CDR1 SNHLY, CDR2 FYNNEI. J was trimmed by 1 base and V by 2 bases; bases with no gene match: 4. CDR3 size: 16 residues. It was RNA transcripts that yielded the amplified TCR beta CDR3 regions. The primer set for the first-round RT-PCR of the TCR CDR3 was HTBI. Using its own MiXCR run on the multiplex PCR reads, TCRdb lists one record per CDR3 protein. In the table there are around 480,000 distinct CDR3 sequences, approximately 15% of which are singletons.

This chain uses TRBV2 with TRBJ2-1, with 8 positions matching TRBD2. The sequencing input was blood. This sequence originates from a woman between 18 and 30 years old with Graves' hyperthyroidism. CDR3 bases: TGTGCCAGCAGTGAAAGGGGACTAGAGTCCTACAATGAGCAGTTCTTC. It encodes CASSERGLESYNEQFF.